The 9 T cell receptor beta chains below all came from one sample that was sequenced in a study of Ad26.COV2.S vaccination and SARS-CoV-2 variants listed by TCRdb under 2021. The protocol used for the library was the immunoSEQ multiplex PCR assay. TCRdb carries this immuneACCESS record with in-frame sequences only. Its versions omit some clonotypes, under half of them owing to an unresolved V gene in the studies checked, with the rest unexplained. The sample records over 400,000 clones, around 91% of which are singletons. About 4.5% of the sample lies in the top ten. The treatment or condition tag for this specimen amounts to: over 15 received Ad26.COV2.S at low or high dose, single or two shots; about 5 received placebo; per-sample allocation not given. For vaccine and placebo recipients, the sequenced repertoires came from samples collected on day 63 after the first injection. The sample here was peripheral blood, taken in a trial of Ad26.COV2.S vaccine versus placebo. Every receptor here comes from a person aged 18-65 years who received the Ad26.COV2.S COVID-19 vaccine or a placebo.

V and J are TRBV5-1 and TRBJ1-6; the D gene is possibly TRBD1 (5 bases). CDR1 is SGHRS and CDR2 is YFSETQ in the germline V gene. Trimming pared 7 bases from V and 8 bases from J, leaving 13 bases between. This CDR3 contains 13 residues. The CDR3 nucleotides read TGCGCCAGCGCGACAGTCCGTGATTCACCCCTCCACTTT. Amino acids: CASATVRDSPLHF. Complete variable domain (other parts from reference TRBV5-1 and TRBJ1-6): KAGVTQTPRYLIKTRGQQVTLSCSPISGHRSVSWYQQTPGQGLQFLFEYFSETQRNKGNFPGRFSGRQFSNSRSEMNVSTLELGDSALYLCASATVRDSPLHFGNGTRLTVT.

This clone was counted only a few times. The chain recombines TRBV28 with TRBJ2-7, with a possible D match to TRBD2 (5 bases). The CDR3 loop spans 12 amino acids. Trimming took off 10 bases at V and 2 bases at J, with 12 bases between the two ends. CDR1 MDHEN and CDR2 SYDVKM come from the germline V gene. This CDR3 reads CATLSGTYEQYF. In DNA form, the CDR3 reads TGTGCCACCCTCTCGGGGACCTACGAGCAGTACTTC.

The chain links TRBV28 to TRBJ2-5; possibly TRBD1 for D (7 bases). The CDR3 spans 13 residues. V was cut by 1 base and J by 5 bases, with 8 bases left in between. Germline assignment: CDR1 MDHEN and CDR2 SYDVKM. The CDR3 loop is CASSLSGGETQYF. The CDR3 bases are TGTGCCAGCAGTTTATCAGGGGGGGAGACCCAGTACTTC.

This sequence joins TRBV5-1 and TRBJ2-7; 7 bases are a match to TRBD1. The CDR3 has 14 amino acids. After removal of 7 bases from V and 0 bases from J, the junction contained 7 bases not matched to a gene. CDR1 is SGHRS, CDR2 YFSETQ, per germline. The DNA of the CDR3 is TGCGCCAGCCGGACCGGGACAGCCTCCTACGAGCAGTACTTC. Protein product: CASRTGTASYEQYF.

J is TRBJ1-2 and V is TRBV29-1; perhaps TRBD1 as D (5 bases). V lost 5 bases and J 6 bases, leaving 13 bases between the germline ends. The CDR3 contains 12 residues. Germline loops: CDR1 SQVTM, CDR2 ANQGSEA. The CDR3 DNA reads TGCAGCGTTCAAGGACATTCAGATGGCTACACCTTC. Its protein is CSVQGHSDGYTF.

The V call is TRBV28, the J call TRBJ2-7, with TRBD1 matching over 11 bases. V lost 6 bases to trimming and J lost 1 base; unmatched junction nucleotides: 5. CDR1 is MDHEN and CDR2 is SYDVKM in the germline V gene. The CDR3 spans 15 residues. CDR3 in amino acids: CASSQGTGGSYEQYF. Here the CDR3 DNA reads TGTGCCAGCAGCCAAGGGACAGGGGGTTCCTACGAGCAGTACTTC.

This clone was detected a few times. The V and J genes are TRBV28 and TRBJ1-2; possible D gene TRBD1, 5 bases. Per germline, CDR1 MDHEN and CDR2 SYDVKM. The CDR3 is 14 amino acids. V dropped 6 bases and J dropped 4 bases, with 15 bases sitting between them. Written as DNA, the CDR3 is TGTGCCAGCAGGGGGGGGTCAGTGGGCTATGGCTACACCTTC. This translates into CASRGGSVGYGYTF.

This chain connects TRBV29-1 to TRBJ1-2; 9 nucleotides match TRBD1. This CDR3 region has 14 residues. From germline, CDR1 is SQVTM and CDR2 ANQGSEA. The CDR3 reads CITHRGTGKDGYTF. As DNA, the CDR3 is TGCATCACACATCGGGGGACAGGGAAGGATGGCTACACCTTC.

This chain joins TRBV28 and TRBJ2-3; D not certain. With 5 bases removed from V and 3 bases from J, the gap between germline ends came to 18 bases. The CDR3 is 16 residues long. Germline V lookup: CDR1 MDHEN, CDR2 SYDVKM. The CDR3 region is CASSAINGRRTDTQYF. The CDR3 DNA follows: TGTGCCAGCAGTGCGATTAATGGAAGGCGGACAGATACGCAGTATTTT.